This TCR delta chain was profiled in a study of gamma-delta T cells after stem cell transplantation. TCRdb reanalysed the RT-PCR reads with CATT. The table lists 2,500 or so delta-chain clones, 3% of them singletons, with roughly 50% in the top ten. Germline CDR1 GEAIGNYY, CDR2 EKD. Germline trimming cut 1 base from V and 0 bases from J; bases unmatched to any gene: 9. The CDR3 is 18 residues long. Sequenced sample: gamma-delta T cells. The clonotype comes from a human donor. It is not recorded whose cells these are; they may come from a transplant donor. The V and J genes are TRDV2 and TRDJ1; 11 bases line up with TRDD3. The chain's CDR3 is CACDTLLGDRRYTDKLIF. In DNA form, the CDR3 reads TGTGCCTGTGACACTCTACTGGGGGATAGACGGTACACCGATAAACTCATCTTT.